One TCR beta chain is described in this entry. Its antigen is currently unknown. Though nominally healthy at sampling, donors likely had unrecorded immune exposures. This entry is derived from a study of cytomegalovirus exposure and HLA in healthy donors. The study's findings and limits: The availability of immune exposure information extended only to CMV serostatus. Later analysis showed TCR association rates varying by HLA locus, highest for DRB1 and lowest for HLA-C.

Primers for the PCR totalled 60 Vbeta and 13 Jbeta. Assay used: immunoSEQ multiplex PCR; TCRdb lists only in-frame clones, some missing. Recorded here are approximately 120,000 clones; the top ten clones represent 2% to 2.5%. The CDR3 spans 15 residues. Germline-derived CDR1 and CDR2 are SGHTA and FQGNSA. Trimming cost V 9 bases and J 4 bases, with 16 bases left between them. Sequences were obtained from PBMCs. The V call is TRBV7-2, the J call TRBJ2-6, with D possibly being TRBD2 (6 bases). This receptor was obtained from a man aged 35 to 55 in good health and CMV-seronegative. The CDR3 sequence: CARAGWGLGANVLTF. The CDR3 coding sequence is TGTGCCAGGGCGGGGTGGGGCCTGGGGGCCAACGTCCTGACTTTC.